A single T cell receptor (beta chain) is shown here with its context. This entry belongs to a study of shared clonotypes between healthy human individuals. This CDR3 is built from 14 residues. In germline, CDR1 is MNHEY, CDR2 SMNVEV (reference sequence). The germline V and J ends were trimmed by 2 bases and 8 bases, with 12 bases remaining between them. How the authors handled the data: Junction-only immunoSEQ data arrived without quality scores, meaning filtering differed. Assay: immunoSEQ multiplex PCR; the TCRdb copy retains only in-frame clones and omits some. The V and J calls and clone size come from that table; D and trimming were worked out from the DNA. The data show approximately 2,000,000 clones, with approximately 92% seen just once and more than 1.5% held by the top ten. CD8 cells regarded as naive lacked CD45RO, were positively chosen for CCR7, and omitted terminally differentiated effector memory CD45RA+ cells.

The receptor was derived from a man aged 18 to 30 in good health. Some clones in this sample may be carry-over from other donors' samples. Specimen: naive CD8+ T cells from PBMCs. The chain employs TRBV27 and TRBJ1-4, with TRBD1 as a possible D gene (6 bases). The CDR3 spells CASSLSRGREKLFF. The DNA for the CDR3 is TGTGCCAGCAGTTTAAGCAGGGGACGAGAAAAACTGTTTTTT. Complete variable domain (other parts from reference TRBV27 and TRBJ1-4): EAQVTQNPRYLITVTGKKLTVTCSQNMNHEYMSWYRQDPGLGLRQIYYSMNVEVTDKGDVPEGYKVSRKEKRNFPLILESPSPNQTSLYFCASSLSRGREKLFFGSGTQLSVL.